These T cell receptor beta chains were read from a single sample in a study of yellow fever vaccine responses in identical twins. TCRdb processed the RT-PCR reads anew with MiXCR; each CDR3 protein has one entry. In the table there are about 4,700 distinct CDR3 sequences, nearly 90% of which are singletons. The sample consisted of T cells from blood (PBMCs), unsorted or a sorted subset (not recorded which), taken before or after yellow fever vaccination (not recorded which). The receptors were sampled from a woman younger than 35 who received the yellow fever vaccine. Each CDR3 is given with its conserved first and last residue. A D gene is named only where the DNA matches it firmly. Rows give clone size only sometimes, using once, few, many, or a class for an expanded clone.

CDR3aa,CDR3nt,j_gene,v_gene,abundance,d_gene
CASSQLWRGITDTQYF,TGTGCCAGCAGCCAATTGTGGAGGGGCATCACAGATACGCAGTATTTT,TRBJ2-3,TRBV16,.,.
CASGGGLAGARETQYF,TGTGCCAGCGGGGGAGGACTAGCGGGAGCGAGGGAGACCCAGTACTTC,TRBJ2-5,TRBV12-3/TRBV12-4,.,TRBD2
CAGSGGSYEQYF,TGTGCCGGTTCAGGCGGATCCTACGAGCAGTACTTC,TRBJ2-7,TRBV12-3/TRBV12-4,.,.
CASSQTPRGAGADTQYF,TGTGCCAGCAGCCAAACCCCCAGGGGAGCGGGAGCAGATACGCAGTATTTT,TRBJ2-3,TRBV12-3/TRBV12-4,.,TRBD2
CASSLKAAYEQYF,TGTGCCAGCAGCTTAAAGGCAGCCTACGAGCAGTACTTC,TRBJ2-7,TRBV11-1,once,.
CSAQLLAGGQETQYF,TGCAGTGCCCAACTCCTAGCGGGGGGCCAAGAGACCCAGTACTTC,TRBJ2-5,TRBV20-1,.,TRBD2
CASSYSVGRLAGVQYF,TGTGCCAGCAGTTACTCGGTTGGTAGACTAGCGGGAGTGCAGTACTTC,TRBJ2-7,TRBV6-5,.,TRBD2
CASSLNSGKQETQYF,TGTGCCAGCAGCCTTAACAGCGGTAAACAAGAGACCCAGTACTTC,TRBJ2-5,TRBV14,.,.
CASSLVGGPWTEAFF,TGCGCCAGCAGCTTGGTAGGGGGGCCTTGGACTGAAGCTTTCTTT,TRBJ1-1,TRBV5-1,.,.
CSARDTGASNGYTF,TGCAGTGCTAGAGATACAGGGGCATCTAACGGCTACACCTTC,TRBJ1-2,TRBV20-1,.,TRBD1
CSVSGTRRGDTQYF,TGCAGCGTCTCCGGGACGCGGCGGGGAGATACGCAGTATTTT,TRBJ2-3,TRBV29-1,.,.
CASSQGGDEQYF,TGTGCCAGCAGCCAAGGCGGGGACGAGCAGTACTTC,TRBJ2-7,TRBV4-2,.,.
CASSRPSGGEYNEQFF,TGCGCCAGCAGCCGCCCTAGCGGGGGGGAATACAATGAGCAGTTCTTC,TRBJ2-1,TRBV4-1,.,TRBD2
CASSARGSANEQFF,TGTGCCAGCAGCGCCCGGGGGTCAGCAAATGAGCAGTTCTTC,TRBJ2-1,TRBV7-3,.,.
CSVHRAAETQYF,TGCAGCGTTCACAGGGCGGCCGAGACCCAGTACTTC,TRBJ2-5,TRBV29-1,.,.
CASSSQGAGNLDEQFF,TGTGCCAGCAGTTCCCAGGGAGCGGGGAATCTCGACGAGCAGTTCTTC,TRBJ2-1,TRBV7-9,.,TRBD2
CASSLAYRYTDTQYF,TGTGCCAGCAGCTTAGCTTATAGATACACAGATACGCAGTATTTT,TRBJ2-3,TRBV7-2,.,.
CATSENDRGLYQPQHF,TGTGCCACCAGTGAAAACGACAGGGGGCTCTATCAGCCCCAGCATTTT,TRBJ1-5,TRBV24-1,once,TRBD1
CARPRGYTF,TGCGCCAGGCCCCGAGGCTACACCTTC,TRBJ1-2,TRBV23-1,.,.
CASSQVRGNSGNTIYF,TGCGCCAGCAGCCAAGTAAGGGGGAACTCTGGAAACACCATATATTTT,TRBJ1-3,TRBV4-1,few,.
CASRGQLKNTEAFF,TGCGCCAGCAGGGGACAGTTGAAGAACACTGAAGCTTTCTTT,TRBJ1-1,TRBV4-1,.,TRBD1
CASSLNVGGGPYNEQFF,TGTGCCAGCAGCTTAAACGTCGGGGGGGGGCCCTACAATGAGCAGTTCTTC,TRBJ2-1,TRBV7-3,.,TRBD2
CASSITPDTQYF,TGTGCCAGCAGTATCACACCAGATACGCAGTATTTT,TRBJ2-3,TRBV27,.,.
CASRPLAEVYNEQFF,TGTGCCAGCAGACCCCTCGCGGAGGTCTACAATGAGCAGTTCTTC,TRBJ2-1,TRBV11-1,.,.
CASSLIPPSYEQYF,TGTGCCAGCAGCTTAATCCCGCCCTCCTACGAGCAGTACTTC,TRBJ2-7,TRBV7-9,.,.
CASSPETGGETQYF,TGCGCCAGCAGCCCGGAGACAGGGGGCGAGACCCAGTACTTC,TRBJ2-5,TRBV5-1,.,TRBD1
CASSFRQGAGTGELFF,TGTGCCAGCAGCTTTCGGCAGGGGGCCGGCACCGGGGAGCTGTTTTTT,TRBJ2-2,TRBV11-3,.,TRBD1
CSARQRENEQFF,TGCAGTGCTAGACAACGGGAGAATGAGCAGTTCTTC,TRBJ2-1,TRBV20-1,.,.
CASSLGDTDTQYF,TGTGCCAGCAGCTTGGGGGACACAGATACGCAGTATTTT,TRBJ2-3,TRBV11-1,once,.
CASSQDFRSTRYNEQFF,TGCGCCAGCAGCCAAGATTTCCGGTCTACTCGCTACAATGAGCAGTTCTTC,TRBJ2-1,TRBV4-1,.,.
CSVAQGQGYNYEQYF,TGCAGCGTGGCACAGGGACAGGGCTACAACTACGAGCAGTACTTC,TRBJ2-7,TRBV29-1,.,TRBD1
CASSFLRRREQYF,TGTGCCAGCAGTTTCTTAAGGCGCCGGGAGCAGTACTTC,TRBJ2-7,TRBV28,.,.
CASSSLSYRDEAFF,TGTGCCAGCAGCTCGCTATCATACAGGGACGAAGCTTTCTTT,TRBJ1-1,TRBV11-1,.,.
CASSPSAEPTFEQFF,TGTGCCAGCTCACCCTCCGCGGAGCCTACATTTGAGCAGTTCTTC,TRBJ2-1,TRBV18,.,.
CAKTTDVGVSGANVLTF,TGTGCCAAAACGACGGACGTAGGGGTCTCTGGGGCCAACGTCCTGACTTTC,TRBJ2-6,TRBV7-9,.,.
CASSLSDGELFF,TGTGCCAGCAGCTTAAGTGACGGGGAGCTGTTTTTT,TRBJ2-2,TRBV7-9,few,.
CAILQRPGGYTF,TGTGCCATATTACAGCGCCCGGGTGGCTACACCTTC,TRBJ1-2,TRBV10-3,.,.
CASSTTRGFSYNEQFF,TGTGCCAGCAGTACGACTAGAGGGTTCTCCTACAATGAGCAGTTCTTC,TRBJ2-1,TRBV6-1,.,.